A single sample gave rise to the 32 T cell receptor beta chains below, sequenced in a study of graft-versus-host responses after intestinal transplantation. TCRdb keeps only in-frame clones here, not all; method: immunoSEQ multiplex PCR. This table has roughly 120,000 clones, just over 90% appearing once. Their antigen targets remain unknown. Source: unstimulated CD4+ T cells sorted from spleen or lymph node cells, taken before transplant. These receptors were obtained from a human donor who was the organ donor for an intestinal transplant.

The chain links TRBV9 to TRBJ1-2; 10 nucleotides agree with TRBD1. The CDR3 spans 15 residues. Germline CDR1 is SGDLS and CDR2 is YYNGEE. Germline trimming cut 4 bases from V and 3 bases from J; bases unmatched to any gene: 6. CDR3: CASSPRTGGYYGYTF. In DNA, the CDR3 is TGTGCCAGCAGCCCCCGGACAGGGGGTTACTATGGCTACACCTTC.

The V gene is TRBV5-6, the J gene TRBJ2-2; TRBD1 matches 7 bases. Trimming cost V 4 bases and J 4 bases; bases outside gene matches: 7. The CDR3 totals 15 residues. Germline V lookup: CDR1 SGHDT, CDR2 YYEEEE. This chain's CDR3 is CASSQGQVGTGELFF. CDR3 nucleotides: TGTGCCAGCAGCCAAGGACAGGTAGGCACCGGGGAGCTGTTTTTT.

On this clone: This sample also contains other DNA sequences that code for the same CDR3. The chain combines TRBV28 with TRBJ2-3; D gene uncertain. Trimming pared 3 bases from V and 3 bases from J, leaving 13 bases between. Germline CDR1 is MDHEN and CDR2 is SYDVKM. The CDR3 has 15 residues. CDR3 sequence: CASSLVRGSTDTQYF. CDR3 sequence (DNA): TGTGCCAGCAGTTTGGTCCGAGGAAGTACAGATACGCAGTATTTT.

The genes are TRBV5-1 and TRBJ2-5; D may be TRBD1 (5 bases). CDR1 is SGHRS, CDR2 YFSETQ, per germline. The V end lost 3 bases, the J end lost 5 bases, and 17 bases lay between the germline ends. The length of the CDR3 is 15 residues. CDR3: CASSSTVFARETQYF. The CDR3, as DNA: TGCGCCAGCAGCTCGACAGTTTTTGCTCGGGAGACCCAGTACTTC.

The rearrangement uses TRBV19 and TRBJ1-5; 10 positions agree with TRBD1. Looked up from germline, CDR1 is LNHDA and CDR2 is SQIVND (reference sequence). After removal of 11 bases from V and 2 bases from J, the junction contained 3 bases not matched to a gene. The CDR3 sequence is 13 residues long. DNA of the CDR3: TGTGCCGTGGGACAGGGGCGCAATCAGCCCCAGCATTTT. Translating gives CAVGQGRNQPQHF.

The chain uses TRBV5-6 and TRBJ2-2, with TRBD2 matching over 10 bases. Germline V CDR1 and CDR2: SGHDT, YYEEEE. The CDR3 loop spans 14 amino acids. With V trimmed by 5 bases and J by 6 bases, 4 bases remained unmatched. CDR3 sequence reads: CASSYGTSAGELFF. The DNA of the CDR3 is TGTGCCAGCAGTTATGGGACTAGCGCCGGGGAGCTGTTTTTT. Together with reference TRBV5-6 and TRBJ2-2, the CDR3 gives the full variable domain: DAGVTQSPTHLIKTRGQQVTLRCSPKSGHDTVSWYQQALGQGPQFIFQYYEEEERQRGNFPDRFSGHQFPNYSSELNVNALLLGDSALYLCASSYGTSAGELFFGEGSRLTVL.

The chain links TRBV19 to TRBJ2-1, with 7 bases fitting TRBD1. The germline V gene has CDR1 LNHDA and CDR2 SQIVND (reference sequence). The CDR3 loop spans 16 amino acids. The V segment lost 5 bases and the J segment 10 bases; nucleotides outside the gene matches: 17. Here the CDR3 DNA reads TGTGCCAGTAGTCGACAGGGACCGGGACACACAGGCGAGCAGTTCTTC. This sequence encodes CASSRQGPGHTGEQFF.

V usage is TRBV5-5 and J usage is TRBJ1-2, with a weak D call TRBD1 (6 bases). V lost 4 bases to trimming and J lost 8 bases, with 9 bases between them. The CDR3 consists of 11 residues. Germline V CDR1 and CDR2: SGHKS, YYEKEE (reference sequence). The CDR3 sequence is CASSQGRGYTF. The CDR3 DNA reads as TGTGCCAGCAGCCAGGGGAGGGGCTACACCTTC. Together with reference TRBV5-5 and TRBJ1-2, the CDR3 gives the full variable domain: DAGVTQSPTHLIKTRGQQVTLRCSPISGHKSVSWYQQVLGQGPQFIFQYYEKEERGRGNFPDRFSARQFPNYSSELNVNALLLGDSALYLCASSQGRGYTFGSGTRLTVV.

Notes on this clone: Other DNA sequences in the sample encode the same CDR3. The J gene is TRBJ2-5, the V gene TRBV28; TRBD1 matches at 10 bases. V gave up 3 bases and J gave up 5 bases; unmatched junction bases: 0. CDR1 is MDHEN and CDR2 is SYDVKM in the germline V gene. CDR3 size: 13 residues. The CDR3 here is CASSLTGGETQYF. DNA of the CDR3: TGTGCCAGCAGTTTGACAGGGGGCGAGACCCAGTACTTC.

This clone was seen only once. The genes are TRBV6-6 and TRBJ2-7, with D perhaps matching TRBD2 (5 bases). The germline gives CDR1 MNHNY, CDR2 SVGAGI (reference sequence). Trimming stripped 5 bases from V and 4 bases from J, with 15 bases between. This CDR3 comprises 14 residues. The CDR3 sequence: CASSRTTSGYEQYF. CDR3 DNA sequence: TGTGCCAGCAGTCGAACCACTAGTGGTTACGAGCAGTACTTC.

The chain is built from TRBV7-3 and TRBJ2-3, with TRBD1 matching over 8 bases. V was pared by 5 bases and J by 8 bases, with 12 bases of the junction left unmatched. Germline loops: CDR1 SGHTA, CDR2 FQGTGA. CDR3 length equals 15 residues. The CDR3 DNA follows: TGTGCCAGCAGCCTAGGACAGGGTATAGAGGGTACGCAGTATTTT. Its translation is CASSLGQGIEGTQYF.

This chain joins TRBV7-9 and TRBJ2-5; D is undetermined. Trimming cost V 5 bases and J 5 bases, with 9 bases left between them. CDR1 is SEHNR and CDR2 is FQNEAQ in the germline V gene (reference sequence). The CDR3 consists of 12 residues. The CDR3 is CASSRTLETQYF. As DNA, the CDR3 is TGTGCCAGCAGCCGGACCCTGGAGACCCAGTACTTC.

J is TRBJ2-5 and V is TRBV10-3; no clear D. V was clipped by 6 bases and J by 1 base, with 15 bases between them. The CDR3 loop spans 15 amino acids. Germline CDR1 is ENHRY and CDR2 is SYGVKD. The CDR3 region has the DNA TGTGCCATCAGATCCGACAAGGTTCCCCAAGAGACCCAGTACTTC. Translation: CAIRSDKVPQETQYF.

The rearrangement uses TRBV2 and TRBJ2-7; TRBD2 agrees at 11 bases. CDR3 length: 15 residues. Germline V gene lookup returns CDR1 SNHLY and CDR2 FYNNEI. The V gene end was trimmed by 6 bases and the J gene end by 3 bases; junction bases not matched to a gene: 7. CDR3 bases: TGTGCCAGCAGGAGAGGGACTAGCGGATTCTACGAGCAGTACTTC. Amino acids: CASRRGTSGFYEQYF.

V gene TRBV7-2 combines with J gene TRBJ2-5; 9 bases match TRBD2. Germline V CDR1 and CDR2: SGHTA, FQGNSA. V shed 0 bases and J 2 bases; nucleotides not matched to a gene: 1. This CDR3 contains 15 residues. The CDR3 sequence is CASSLASGRQETQYF. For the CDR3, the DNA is TGTGCCAGCAGCTTAGCCAGCGGGAGGCAAGAGACCCAGTACTTC.

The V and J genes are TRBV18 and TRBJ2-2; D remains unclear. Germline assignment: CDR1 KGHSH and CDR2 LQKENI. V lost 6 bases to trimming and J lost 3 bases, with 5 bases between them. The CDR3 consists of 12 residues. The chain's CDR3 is CASSGDTGELFF. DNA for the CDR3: TGTGCCAGCTCCGGAGACACCGGGGAGCTGTTTTTT.

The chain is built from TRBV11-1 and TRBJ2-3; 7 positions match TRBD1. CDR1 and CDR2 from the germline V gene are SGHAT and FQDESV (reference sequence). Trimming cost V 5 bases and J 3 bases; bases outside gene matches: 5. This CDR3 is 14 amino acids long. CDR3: CASSRIRGTDTQYF. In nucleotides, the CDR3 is TGTGCCAGCAGCAGGATCAGGGGGACAGATACGCAGTATTTT.

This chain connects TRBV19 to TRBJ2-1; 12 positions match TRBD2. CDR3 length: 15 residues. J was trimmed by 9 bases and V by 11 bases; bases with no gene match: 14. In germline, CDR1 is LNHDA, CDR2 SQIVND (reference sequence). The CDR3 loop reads CARTPSGRASGEQFF. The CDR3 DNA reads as TGTGCCCGTACCCCTAGCGGGAGGGCCTCTGGTGAGCAGTTCTTC.

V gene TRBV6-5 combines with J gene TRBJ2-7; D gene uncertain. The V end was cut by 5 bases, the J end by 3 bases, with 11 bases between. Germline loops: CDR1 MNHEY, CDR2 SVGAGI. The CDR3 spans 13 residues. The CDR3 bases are TGTGCCAGCAGTGAAGCTAGATACTACGAGCAGTACTTC. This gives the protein CASSEARYYEQYF.

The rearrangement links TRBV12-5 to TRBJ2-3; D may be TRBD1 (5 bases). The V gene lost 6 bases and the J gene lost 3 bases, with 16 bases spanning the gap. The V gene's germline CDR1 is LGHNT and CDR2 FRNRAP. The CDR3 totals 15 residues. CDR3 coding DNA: TGTGCTAGTGGGTTCTCCAGGGTTGCAACAGATACGCAGTATTTT. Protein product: CASGFSRVATDTQYF. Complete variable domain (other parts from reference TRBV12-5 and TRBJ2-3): DARVTQTPRHKVTEMGQEVTMRCQPILGHNTVFWYRQTMMQGLELLAYFRNRAPLDDSGMPKDRFSAEMPDATLATLKIQPSEPRDSAVYFCASGFSRVATDTQYFGPGTRLTVL.

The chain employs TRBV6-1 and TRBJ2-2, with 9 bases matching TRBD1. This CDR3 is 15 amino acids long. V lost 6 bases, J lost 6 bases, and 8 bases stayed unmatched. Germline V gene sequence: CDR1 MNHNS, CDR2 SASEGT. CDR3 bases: TGTGCCAGCAGCGAACAGGGGGCGGCCGCCGGGGAGCTGTTTTTT. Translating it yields CASSEQGAAAGELFF.

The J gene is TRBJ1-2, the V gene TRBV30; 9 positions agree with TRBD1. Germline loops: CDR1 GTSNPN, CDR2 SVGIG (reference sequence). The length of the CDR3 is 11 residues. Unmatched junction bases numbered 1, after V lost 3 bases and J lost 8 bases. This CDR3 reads CAWRGQGGYTF. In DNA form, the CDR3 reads TGTGCCTGGAGGGGACAGGGCGGCTACACCTTC.

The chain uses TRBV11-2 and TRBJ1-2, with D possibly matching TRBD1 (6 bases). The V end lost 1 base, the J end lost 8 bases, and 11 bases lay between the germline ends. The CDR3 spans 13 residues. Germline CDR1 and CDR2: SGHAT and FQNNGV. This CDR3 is CASSLGRQVGYTF. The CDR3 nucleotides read TGTGCCAGCAGCTTAGGCCGACAGGTCGGCTACACCTTC.

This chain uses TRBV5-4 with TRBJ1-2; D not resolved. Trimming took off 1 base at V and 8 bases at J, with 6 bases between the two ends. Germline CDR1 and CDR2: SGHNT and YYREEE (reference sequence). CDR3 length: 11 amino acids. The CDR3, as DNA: TGTGCCAGCAGCTTGTACGACGGCTACACCTTC. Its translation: CASSLYDGYTF.

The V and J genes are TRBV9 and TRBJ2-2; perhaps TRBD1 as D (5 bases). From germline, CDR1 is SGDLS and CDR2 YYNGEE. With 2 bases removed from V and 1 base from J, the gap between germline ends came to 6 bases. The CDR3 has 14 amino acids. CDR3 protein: CASSVTGNTGELFF. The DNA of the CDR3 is TGTGCCAGCAGCGTTACAGGGAACACCGGGGAGCTGTTTTTT.

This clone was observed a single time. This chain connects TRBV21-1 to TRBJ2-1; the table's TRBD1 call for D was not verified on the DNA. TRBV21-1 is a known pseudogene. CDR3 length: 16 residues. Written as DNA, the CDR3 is TGTGCCAGCAGCAAAAGGGACAGGCTCTCCTACAATGAGCAGTTCTTC. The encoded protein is CASSKRDRLSYNEQFF.

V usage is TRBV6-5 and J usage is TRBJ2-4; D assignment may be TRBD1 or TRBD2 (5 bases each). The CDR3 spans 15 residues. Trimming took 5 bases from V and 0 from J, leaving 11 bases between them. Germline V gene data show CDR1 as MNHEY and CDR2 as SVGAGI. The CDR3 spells CASSLGVIAKNIQYF. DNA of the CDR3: TGTGCCAGCAGTCTGGGGGTGATAGCCAAAAACATTCAGTACTTC.

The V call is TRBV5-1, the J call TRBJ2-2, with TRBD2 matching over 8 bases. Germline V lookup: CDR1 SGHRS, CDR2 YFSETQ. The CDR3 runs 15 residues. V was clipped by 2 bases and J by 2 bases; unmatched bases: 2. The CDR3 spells CASSFLAGNTGELFF. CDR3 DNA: TGCGCCAGCAGCTTCCTAGCGGGCAACACCGGGGAGCTGTTTTTT.

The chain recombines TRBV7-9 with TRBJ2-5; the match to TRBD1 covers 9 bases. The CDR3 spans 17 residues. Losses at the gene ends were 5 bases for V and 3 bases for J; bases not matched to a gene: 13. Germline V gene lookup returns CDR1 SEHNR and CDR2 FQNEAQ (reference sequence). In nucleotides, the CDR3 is TGTGCCAGCAGCCACTCTGGACAGGGGCCAGTCGAAGAGACCCAGTACTTC. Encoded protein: CASSHSGQGPVEETQYF.

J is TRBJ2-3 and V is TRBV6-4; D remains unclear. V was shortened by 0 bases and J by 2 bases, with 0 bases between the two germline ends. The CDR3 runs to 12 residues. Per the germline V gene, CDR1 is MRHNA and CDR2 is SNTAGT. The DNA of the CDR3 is TGTGCCAGCAGTGACTCCACAGATACGCAGTATTTT. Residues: CASSDSTDTQYF.

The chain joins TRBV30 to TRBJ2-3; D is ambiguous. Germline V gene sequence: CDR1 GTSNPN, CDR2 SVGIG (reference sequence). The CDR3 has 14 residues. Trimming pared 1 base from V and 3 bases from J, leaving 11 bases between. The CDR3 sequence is CAWSGQVRTDTQYF. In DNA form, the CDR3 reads TGTGCCTGGAGTGGGCAAGTGAGAACAGATACGCAGTATTTT.

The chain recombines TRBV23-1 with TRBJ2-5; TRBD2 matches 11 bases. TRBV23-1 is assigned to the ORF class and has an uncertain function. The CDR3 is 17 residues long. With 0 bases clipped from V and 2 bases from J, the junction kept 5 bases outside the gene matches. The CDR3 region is CASSQSSGRALQETQYF. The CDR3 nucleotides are TGCGCCAGCAGTCAATCTAGCGGGAGGGCCCTACAAGAGACCCAGTACTTC.